What follows are 5 T cell receptor beta chains derived from one specimen sequenced in a study of beta chain features in type 1 diabetes. The investigators reverse transcribed all of the isolated RNA, so they sequenced expressed TCRB transcripts. Profiling relied on immunoSEQ multiplex PCR, and the TCRdb table lists in-frame clones only, not all of them. This table has roughly 170,000 clones, roughly an eighth appearing once. Sequencing used central memory CD4+ T cells from blood. These receptors were obtained from a woman aged 18-29 years in good health.

This clone was seen a handful of times. The chain recombines TRBV30 with TRBJ2-1; 9 bases line up with TRBD2. The CDR3 has 15 residues. CDR1 GTSNPN and CDR2 SVGIG come from the germline V gene (reference sequence). After removal of 0 bases from V and 9 bases from J, the junction contained 9 bases not matched to a gene. The CDR3 loop is CAWSVRIGGRGEQFF. CDR3 in DNA: TGTGCCTGGAGTGTACGGATAGGCGGGAGGGGTGAGCAGTTCTTC.

This chain links TRBV28 with TRBJ1-5; D perhaps matches TRBD1 (6 bases). The V gene's germline CDR1 is MDHEN and CDR2 SYDVKM. With 5 bases removed from V and 7 bases from J, the gap between germline ends came to 15 bases. The CDR3 totals 14 residues. DNA for the CDR3: TGTGCCAGCAGTCCCACACAGGGACGGCAGCCCCAGCATTTT. It codes for CASSPTQGRQPQHF.

There are a few counts of this clone. The gene calls are TRBV5-1 and TRBJ2-2, with D possibly matching TRBD2 (5 bases). The length of the CDR3 is 15 residues. The V end lost 9 bases, the J end lost 5 bases, and 20 bases lay between the germline ends. CDR1 is SGHRS, CDR2 YFSETQ, per germline. Here the CDR3 reads CATYSGTPGTGELFF. CDR3 bases: TGCGCCACGTACTCAGGAACCCCGGGGACCGGGGAGCTGTTTTTT.

This clone appeared a few times. The chain combines TRBV30 with TRBJ2-5; TRBD2 might be the D (5 bases). V was clipped by 4 bases and J by 2 bases, with 11 bases between them. The germline gives CDR1 GTSNPN, CDR2 SVGIG (reference sequence). The CDR3 contains 13 residues. The DNA of the CDR3 is TGTGCCTGGACTAGCTGGTTTCAAGAGACCCAGTACTTC. Translation gives CAWTSWFQETQYF.

This clone was counted between two and nine times. This may be a read error, as it is one base from a much larger clone. The chain links TRBV5-1 to TRBJ2-5; D gene unclear. With 0 bases removed from V and 1 base from J, the gap between germline ends came to 10 bases. Germline V gene data show CDR1 as SGHRS and CDR2 as YFSETQ. The CDR3 runs 15 residues. The CDR3: CASSLAGAFQETQYF. The CDR3 DNA sequence: TGCGCCAGCAGCTTGGCCGGAGCCTTCCAAGAGACCCAGTACTTC. The entire variable domain, with the rest obtained from reference TRBV5-1 and TRBJ2-5, is as follows: KAGVTQTPRYLIKTRGQQVTLSCSPISGHRSVSWYQQTPGQGLQFLFEYFSETQRNKGNFPGRFSGRQFSNSRSEMNVSTLELGDSALYLCASSLAGAFQETQYFGPGTRLLVL.